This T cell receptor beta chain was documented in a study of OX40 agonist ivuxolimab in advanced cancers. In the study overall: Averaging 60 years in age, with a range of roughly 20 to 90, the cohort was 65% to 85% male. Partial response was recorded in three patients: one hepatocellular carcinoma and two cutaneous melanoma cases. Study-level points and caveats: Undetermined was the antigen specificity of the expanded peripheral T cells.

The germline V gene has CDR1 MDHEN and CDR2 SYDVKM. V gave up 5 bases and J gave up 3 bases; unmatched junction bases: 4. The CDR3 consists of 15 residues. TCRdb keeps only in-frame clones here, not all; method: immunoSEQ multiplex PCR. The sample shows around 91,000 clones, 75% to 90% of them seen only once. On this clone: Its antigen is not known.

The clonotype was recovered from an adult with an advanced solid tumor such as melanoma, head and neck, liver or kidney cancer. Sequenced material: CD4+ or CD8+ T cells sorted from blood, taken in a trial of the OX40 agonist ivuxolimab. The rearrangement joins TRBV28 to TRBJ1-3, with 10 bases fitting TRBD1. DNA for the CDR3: TGTGCCAGCAGTACGACAGGGGGCAATGGAAACACCATATATTTT. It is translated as CASSTTGGNGNTIYF.